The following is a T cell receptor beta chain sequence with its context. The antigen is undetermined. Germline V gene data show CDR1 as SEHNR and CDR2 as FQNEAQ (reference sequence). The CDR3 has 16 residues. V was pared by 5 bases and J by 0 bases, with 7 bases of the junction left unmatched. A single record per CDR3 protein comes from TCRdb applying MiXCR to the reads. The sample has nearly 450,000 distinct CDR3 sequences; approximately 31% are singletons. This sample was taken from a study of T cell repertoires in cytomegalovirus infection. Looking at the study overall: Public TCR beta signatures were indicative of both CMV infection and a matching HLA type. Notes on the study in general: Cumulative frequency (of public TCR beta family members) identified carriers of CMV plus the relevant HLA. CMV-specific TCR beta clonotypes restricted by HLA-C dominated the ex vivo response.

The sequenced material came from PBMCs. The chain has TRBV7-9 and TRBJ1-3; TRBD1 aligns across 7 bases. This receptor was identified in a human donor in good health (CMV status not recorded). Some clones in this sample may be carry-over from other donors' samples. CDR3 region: CASSPGQVISGNTIYF. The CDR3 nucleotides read TGTGCCAGCAGCCCCGGACAGGTTATCTCTGGAAACACCATATATTTT.